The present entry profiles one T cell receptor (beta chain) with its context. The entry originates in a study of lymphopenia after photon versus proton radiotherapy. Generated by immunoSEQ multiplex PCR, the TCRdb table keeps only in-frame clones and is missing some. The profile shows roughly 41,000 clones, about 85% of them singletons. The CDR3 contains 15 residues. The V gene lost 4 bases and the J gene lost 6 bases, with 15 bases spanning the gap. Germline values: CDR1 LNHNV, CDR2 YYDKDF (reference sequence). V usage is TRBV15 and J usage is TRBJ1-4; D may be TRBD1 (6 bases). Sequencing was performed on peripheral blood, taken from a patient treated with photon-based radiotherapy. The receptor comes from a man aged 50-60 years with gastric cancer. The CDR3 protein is CATSNLGAGDEKLFF. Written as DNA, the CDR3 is TGTGCCACCAGCAATTTGGGGGCGGGGGATGAAAAACTGTTTTTT.